This T cell receptor (beta chain) was sequenced in a study of blood T cell repertoires in COVID-19. Overall study: Whether acute or convalescent, the COVID-19 samples came from the United States, Italy and Spain.

The CDR3 totals 13 residues. Germline loops: CDR1 MNHEY, CDR2 SVGAGI. V shed 6 bases, J shed 6 bases, and the junction held 5 bases outside the gene matches. Measured with immunoSEQ multiplex PCR; TCRdb has only the in-frame clones, and not every one. The top ten clones hold approximately 2.1% of a sample with about 400,000 clones, 70% to 90% of them seen once. Enrolled through a virtual design, the participants were between 18 and 89 years of age and came from 24 US areas. Cohort assignment relied on participant-reported clinical history. Sequenced sample: PBMCs or T cells enriched from blood (not recorded which). The sequence was obtained from a middle-aged woman with acute COVID-19. This rearrangement joins TRBV6-5 to TRBJ1-2, with 9 bases aligning to TRBD1. CDR3 sequence (DNA): TGTGCCAGCAGCCTGGACAGGGGAAATGGCTACACCTTC. This gives the protein CASSLDRGNGYTF.